This T cell receptor (beta chain) was sequenced in a study of PD-1 blockade in classical Hodgkin lymphoma. General observations from the study: The study found that TCR diversity rose significantly by C4D1 in CD4+ but not CD8+ cells. A reduction in baseline TCR diversity was reportedly seen in newly diagnosed patients relative to healthy donors. The study found complete responders had baseline diversity similar to newly diagnosed patients.

The table came from immunoSEQ multiplex PCR; TCRdb's copy has only in-frame clones and leaves some out. The repertoire holds 35,000 to 50,000 clones, with roughly 65% as singletons. Time point reported: cycle 4 day 1 (C4D1), after 6 weeks of nivolumab. All patients experienced relapse after autologous stem cell transplantation, and brentuximab vedotin exposure was variable. Turning to this clone: Antigen unknown.

With 2 bases clipped from V and 1 base from J, the junction kept 5 bases outside the gene matches. CDR3 size: 16 residues. Germline V gene sequence: CDR1 SGHDT, CDR2 YYEEEE. The sequencing used peripheral blood mononuclear cells (PBMCs), collected before the fourth cycle of nivolumab. The chain combines TRBV5-6 with TRBJ2-3; 9 bases line up with TRBD2. The source is a human donor with classical Hodgkin lymphoma. The CDR3 DNA follows: TGTGCCAGCAGCTTCGTAGCGGGAGTCGGCACAGATACGCAGTATTTT. Its protein is CASSFVAGVGTDTQYF.